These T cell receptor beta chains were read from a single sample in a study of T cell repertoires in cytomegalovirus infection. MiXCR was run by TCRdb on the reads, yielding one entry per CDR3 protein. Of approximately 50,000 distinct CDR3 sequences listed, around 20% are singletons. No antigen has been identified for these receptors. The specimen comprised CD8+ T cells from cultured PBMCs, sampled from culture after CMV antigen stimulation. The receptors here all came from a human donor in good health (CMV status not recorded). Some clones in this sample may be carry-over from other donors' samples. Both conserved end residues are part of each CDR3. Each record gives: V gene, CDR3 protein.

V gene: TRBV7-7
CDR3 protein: CASSLAAGSETQYF

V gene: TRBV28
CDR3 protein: CASSPGEGTLYGYTF

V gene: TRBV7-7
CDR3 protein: CASSSGGASGANVLTF

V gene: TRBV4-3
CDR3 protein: CASSSAPGRLTDTQYF

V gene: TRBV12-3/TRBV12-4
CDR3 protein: CASSGTGPYSVEAFF

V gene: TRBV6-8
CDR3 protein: CASGWDEAFF

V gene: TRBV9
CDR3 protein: CASSGAPGEQFF

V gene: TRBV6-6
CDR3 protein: CASSLKDRAWDYGYTF

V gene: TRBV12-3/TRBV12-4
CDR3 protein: CASSSGLPQHF

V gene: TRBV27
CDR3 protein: CASSLRGVSTYEQYF

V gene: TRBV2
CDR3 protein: CASSGDPTYEQYF

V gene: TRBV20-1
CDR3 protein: CSAPAQGPNYGYTF

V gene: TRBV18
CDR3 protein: CASSPRTSGGAGAKNIQYF

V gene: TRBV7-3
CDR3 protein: CASSSGQQKNSPLHF

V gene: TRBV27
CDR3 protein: CASSLNSYNEQFF

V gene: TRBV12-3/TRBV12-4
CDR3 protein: CASSFQGEGTEAFF

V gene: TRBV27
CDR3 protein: CASSLALAGGEQYF

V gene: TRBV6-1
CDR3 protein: CASRDRQNTEAFF

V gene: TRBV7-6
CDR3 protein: CASSPEPEETQYF

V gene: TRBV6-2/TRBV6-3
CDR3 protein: CASSYPQGISYEQYF

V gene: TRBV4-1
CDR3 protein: CASSQVKQGNTGELFF

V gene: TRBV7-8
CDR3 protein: CASSSWTGGDEQYF

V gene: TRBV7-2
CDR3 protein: CASSLARGSVGNTIYF

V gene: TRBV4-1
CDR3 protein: CASRRQPAGELFF

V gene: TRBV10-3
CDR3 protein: CAISRQLVNTEAFF

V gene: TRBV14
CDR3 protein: CASSQGIGGPWEAFF